One sample yielded the 5 T cell receptor beta chains listed below, sequenced in a study of CD4 T cell repertoires in COVID-19. The method was immunoSEQ multiplex PCR; TCRdb's version includes in-frame clones alone and lacks a portion of them. The table includes approximately 79,000 clones, roughly 85% detected once. This specimen consisted of CD4+ T cells from peripheral blood, obtained after recovery from COVID-19. All receptors come from a human donor who had COVID-19.

This clone has only a few counts. The CDR3 DNA reads as TGTGCCAGCCGAGGGGAGATTGCCTCCTACGAGCAGTACTTC. Translating gives CASRGEIASYEQYF. V usage is TRBV28 and J usage is TRBJ2-7; tentatively, D is TRBD1 or TRBD2 (5 bases each). This CDR3 is 14 amino acids long. Trimming cost V 8 bases and J 0 bases, with 14 bases left between them. Germline loops: CDR1 MDHEN, CDR2 SYDVKM.

The chain employs TRBV5-1 and TRBJ2-2, with 8 bases identical to TRBD1. This CDR3 has 16 residues. Per germline, CDR1 SGHRS and CDR2 YFSETQ. V was clipped by 3 bases and J by 2 bases; unmatched bases: 6. CDR3 nucleotides: TGCGCCAGCAGCTCCAGTGACAGGGGTAACACCGGGGAGCTGTTTTTT. Translation: CASSSSDRGNTGELFF.

The J gene is TRBJ2-3, the V gene TRBV12-3 or TRBV12-4; either TRBD1 or TRBD2 may supply D (6 bases each). The CDR3 covers 13 residues. Trimming took off 8 bases at V and 3 bases at J, with 12 bases between the two ends. The CDR3 sequence is CASRWGATDTQYF. The CDR3 DNA follows: TGTGCCAGCCGCTGGGGGGCTACAGATACGCAGTATTTT.

The gene calls are TRBV5-1 and TRBJ2-2, with TRBD2 identical over 12 bases. CDR1 and CDR2 from the germline V gene are SGHRS and YFSETQ. Trimming took 9 bases from V and 4 from J; bases not matched to a gene: 22. The CDR3 is 20 residues long. The CDR3 DNA sequence: TGCGCCACTCCGGAGGCTAGCGGGGGGGGCCCTGGTGGTTCCACCGGGGAGCTGTTTTTT. Translating it yields CATPEASGGGPGGSTGELFF.

This chain links TRBV9 with TRBJ1-2, with D uncertain. The CDR3 totals 14 residues. Per germline, CDR1 SGDLS and CDR2 YYNGEE. V was trimmed by 0 bases and J by 8 bases, leaving 14 bases between them. CDR3 DNA sequence: TGTGCCAGCAGCGTAGGGCCGCCCATCGGCGGCTACACCTTC. This gives the protein CASSVGPPIGGYTF.